The entry below gives a single TCR beta chain sequence along with its context. Other DNA sequences in the same sample also yield this CDR3. This specimen belongs to a study of blood T cell repertoires in COVID-19. The method was immunoSEQ multiplex PCR; TCRdb's version includes in-frame clones alone and lacks a portion of them. Of around 300,000 clones detected, 90% appear once; the ten largest clones hold 3.5% to 5%. Germline V gene lookup returns CDR1 MNHEY and CDR2 SMNVEV (reference sequence). The CDR3 loop spans 13 amino acids. The germline V and J ends were trimmed by 3 bases and 0 bases, with 6 bases remaining between them.

V is TRBV27 and J is TRBJ2-7; D remains ambiguous. Source material: PBMCs or T cells enriched from blood (not recorded which). The clonotype was recovered from a woman under 30 with acute COVID-19. The CDR3, as DNA: TGTGCCAGCAGTTTCGGTGGCTCCTACGAGCAGTACTTC. This gives the protein CASSFGGSYEQYF.